Each of the 13 T cell receptor beta chains below was sequenced from the same sample in a study of shared clonotypes between healthy human individuals. Libraries were prepared by immunoSEQ multiplex PCR; TCRdb keeps only in-frame clonotypes and omits some of them. The table shows millions of clones, with roughly 95% occurring only once. The source material was naive CD4+ T cells sorted from blood. The sample's subset: CD45RA+ positively selected. These receptors all stem from a man aged 18 to 35 in good health.

Concerning this clone itself: The identical CDR3 is also encoded by other nucleotide sequences in the sample. The rearrangement links TRBV18 to TRBJ2-7, with D possibly TRBD1 on 5 matching bases. Germline CDR1 is KGHSH and CDR2 is LQKENI. Trimming stripped 6 bases from V and 1 base from J, with 7 bases between. This CDR3 region has 12 residues. Written as DNA, the CDR3 is TGTGCCAGCTCTCCAGGGTCCTACGAGCAGTACTTC. Encoded protein: CASSPGSYEQYF.

V gene TRBV7-8 combines with J gene TRBJ1-5, with 7 bases lining up with TRBD1. Trimming cost V 10 bases and J 4 bases; bases outside gene matches: 13. CDR1 and CDR2 (germline): SGHVS, FQNEAQ. This CDR3 has 15 amino acids. This chain's CDR3 is CATQRQGQPNQPQHF. The CDR3, as DNA: TGTGCCACCCAAAGACAGGGCCAACCTAATCAGCCCCAGCATTTT. Together with reference TRBV7-8 and TRBJ1-5, the CDR3 gives the full variable domain: GAGVSQSPRYKVAKRGQDVALRCDPISGHVSLFWYQQALGQGPEFLTYFQNEAQLDKSGLPSDRFFAERPEGSVSTLKIQRTQQEDSAVYLCATQRQGQPNQPQHFGDGTRLSIL.

V is TRBV10-2 and J is TRBJ2-2; 9 positions match TRBD1. This CDR3 spans 14 amino acids. Trimming removed 9 bases from V and 6 bases from J; junction bases left unmatched: 8. Germline V gene lookup returns CDR1 WSHSY and CDR2 SAAADI. The CDR3 spells CASSRDRVPGELFF. As DNA, the CDR3 is TGCGCCAGTTCCAGGGACAGGGTCCCCGGGGAGCTGTTTTTT.

This clone has a single count. The chain employs TRBV6-6 and TRBJ2-3; TRBD2 agrees at 7 bases. CDR3 length: 16 residues. V was pared by 5 bases and J by 1 base, with 9 bases of the junction left unmatched. CDR1 is MNHNY, CDR2 SVGAGI, per germline (reference sequence). The CDR3 DNA follows: TGTGCCAGCAGTGGAGGAGCGGGAATACGCACAGATACGCAGTATTTT. Residues: CASSGGAGIRTDTQYF.

V gene TRBV2 combines with J gene TRBJ1-5; D is ambiguous. V lost 3 bases and J 7 bases, leaving 10 bases between the germline ends. There are 13 residues in the CDR3. In germline, CDR1 is SNHLY, CDR2 FYNNEI. The CDR3: CASSDWGFQPQHF. The CDR3 DNA reads TGTGCCAGCAGTGATTGGGGATTCCAGCCCCAGCATTTT.

Points on this clone: Germline is not matched at one junction end, which may reflect a read error. The CDR3 protein is CTSSSTTNTEAFF. In DNA, the CDR3 is TGTACCAGCAGCTCCACAACGAACACTGAAGCTTTCTTT. The V gene is TRBV7-9, the J gene TRBJ1-1; D remains unclear. Germline-derived CDR1 and CDR2 are SEHNR and FQNEAQ (reference sequence). The CDR3 has 13 amino acids.

This chain joins TRBV6-1 and TRBJ1-1, with no clear D. The CDR3 runs to 14 residues. V lost 8 bases, J lost 3 bases, and 16 bases lay in between. Germline V gene data show CDR1 as MNHNS and CDR2 as SASEGT. CDR3 sequence reads: CASSRAQWDTEAFF. As DNA, the CDR3 is TGTGCCAGCTCAAGGGCCCAATGGGACACTGAAGCTTTCTTT.

Regarding this clone: Distinct nucleotide sequences in the sample also encode this CDR3. V gene TRBV18 combines with J gene TRBJ2-7; 7 bases fit TRBD1. The CDR3 sequence is 14 residues long. Per germline, CDR1 KGHSH and CDR2 LQKENI. V shed 3 bases, J shed 1 base, and the junction held 3 bases outside the gene matches. This CDR3 reads CASSPTGQSYEQYF. CDR3 coding DNA: TGTGCCAGCTCACCGACAGGGCAGTCCTACGAGCAGTACTTC.

The gene calls are TRBV30 and TRBJ1-1; 7 bases line up with TRBD1. The CDR3 consists of 14 residues. The germline V gene has CDR1 GTSNPN and CDR2 SVGIG (reference sequence). Trimming took 8 bases from V and 6 from J; bases not matched to a gene: 15. CDR3 in amino acids: CASDVTGQVAEAFF. CDR3 DNA sequence: TGTGCCAGTGACGTTACCGGACAGGTCGCTGAAGCTTTCTTT.

The rearrangement uses TRBV7-9 and TRBJ2-1, with 7 bases aligning to TRBD2. Germline CDR1 is SEHNR and CDR2 is FQNEAQ (reference sequence). The V and J ends lost 5 bases and 10 bases, in that order; junction bases with no gene match: 14. This CDR3 contains 15 residues. The CDR3 bases are TGTGCCAGCAGCAGATCACTGGGGAGGGCCGGCGAGCAGTTCTTC. Translated, it gives CASSRSLGRAGEQFF.

This chain connects TRBV5-4 to TRBJ1-1, with D possibly being TRBD1 (5 bases). This CDR3 contains 14 residues. The V gene's germline CDR1 is SGHNT and CDR2 YYREEE (reference sequence). The V and J ends lost 1 base and 2 bases respectively, with 9 bases between them. The CDR3 loop is CASSLSGGNTEAFF. In DNA, the CDR3 is TGTGCCAGCAGCTTGAGCGGGGGAAACACTGAAGCTTTCTTT.

V gene TRBV6-1 combines with J gene TRBJ1-1; no clear D gene. The CDR3 extends over 15 amino acids. V was pared by 10 bases and J by 0 bases, with 18 bases between. Germline V CDR1 and CDR2: MNHNS, SASEGT. CDR3 residues: CATRKLPGVNTEAFF. The CDR3 DNA is TGTGCCACTAGAAAGCTCCCAGGAGTGAACACTGAAGCTTTCTTT.

The chain has TRBV27 and TRBJ2-1; 10 bases fit TRBD2. There are 15 residues in the CDR3. The trim removed 8 bases at V and 10 bases at J, leaving 14 bases unmatched. Looked up from germline, CDR1 is MNHEY and CDR2 is SMNVEV (reference sequence). The CDR3 sequence is CASAPGLAEWGEQFF. The CDR3 DNA sequence: TGTGCCAGCGCTCCTGGACTAGCGGAGTGGGGGGAGCAGTTCTTC.